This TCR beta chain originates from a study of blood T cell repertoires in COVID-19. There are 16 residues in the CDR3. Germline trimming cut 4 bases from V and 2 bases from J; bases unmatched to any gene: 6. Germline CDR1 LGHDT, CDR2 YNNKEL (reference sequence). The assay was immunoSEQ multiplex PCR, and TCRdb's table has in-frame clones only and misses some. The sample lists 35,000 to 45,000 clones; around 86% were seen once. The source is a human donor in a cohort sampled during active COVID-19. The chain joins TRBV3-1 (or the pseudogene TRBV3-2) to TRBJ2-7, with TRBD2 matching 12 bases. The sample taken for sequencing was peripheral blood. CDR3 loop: CASSLRTSGAAYEQYF. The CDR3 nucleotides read TGTGCCAGCAGCCTTCGGACTAGCGGGGCCGCCTACGAGCAGTACTTC.